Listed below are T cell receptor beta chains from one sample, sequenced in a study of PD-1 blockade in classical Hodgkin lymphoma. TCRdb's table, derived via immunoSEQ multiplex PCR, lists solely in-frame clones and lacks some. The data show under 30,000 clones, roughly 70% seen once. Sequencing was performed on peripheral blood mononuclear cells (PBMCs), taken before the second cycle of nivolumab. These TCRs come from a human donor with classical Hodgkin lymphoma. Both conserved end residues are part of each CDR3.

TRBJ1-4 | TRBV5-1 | CASSLSHGGATNEKLFF
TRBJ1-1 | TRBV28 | CASNGAVEAFF
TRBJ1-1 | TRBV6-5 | CASTLHRGRNTEAFF
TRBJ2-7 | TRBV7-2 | CASSLYGTYEQYF
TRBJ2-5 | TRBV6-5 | CASSYIARETQYF
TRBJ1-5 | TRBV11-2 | CATDRGDSNQPQHF
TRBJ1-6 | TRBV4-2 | CASTEGFSYNSPLHF
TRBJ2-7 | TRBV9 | CASSARGYSYEQYF
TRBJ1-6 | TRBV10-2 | CASTLDSVGGSPLHF
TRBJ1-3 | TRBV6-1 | CASSALSGNTIYF
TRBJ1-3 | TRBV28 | CASRPQGQGSGNTIYF
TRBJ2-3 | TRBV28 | CASSLPYTGSLTDTQYF